This T cell receptor (beta chain) came from a study of T cell responses to AZD1222 COVID-19 vaccine. General study findings and limits: Clonal diversity was possibly underestimated, and white British individuals and females predominated among donors. Repertoire sampling happened only post peak T cell response.

Here immunoSEQ multiplex PCR was the method, and the copy in TCRdb shows in-frame clones only, minus some. Counted here are over 90,000 clones, around 87% occurring once; the ten biggest clones make up 12%. The CDR3 has 18 residues. The germline gives CDR1 GTSNPN, CDR2 SVGIG (reference sequence). Trimming removed 0 bases from V and 0 bases from J; junction bases left unmatched: 11. With respect to this clone: Its matching antigen is unknown.

This sequence joins TRBV30 and TRBJ1-3; TRBD1 aligns across 7 bases. This sequence originates from an adult who received the AZD1222 COVID-19 vaccine. This sample comprised peripheral blood, obtained 28 days after the second AZD1222 dose. The CDR3 DNA follows: TGTGCCTGGAGTGTCTATTTGGGCAGGGGGTTCTCTGGAAACACCATATATTTT. It encodes CAWSVYLGRGFSGNTIYF. The whole variable domain, filled in from reference TRBV30 and TRBJ1-3, reads SQTIHQWPATLVQPVGSPLSLECTVEGTSNPNLYWYRQAAGRGLQLLFYSVGIGQISSEVPQNLSASRPQDRQFILSSKKLLLSDSGFYLCAWSVYLGRGFSGNTIYFGEGSWLTVV.